Listed below are T cell receptor beta chains from one sample, sequenced in a study of early T cells in non-severe SARS-CoV-2 infection. Using its own MiXCR run on the 5' RACE reads, TCRdb lists one record per CDR3 protein. There are 85,000 to 120,000 distinct CDR3 sequences in the sample; around 12% occur only once, and about 6.2% lies in the top ten. Sequencing was done on a sample of whole blood. Source of these receptors: an adult who was a healthcare worker with PCR-confirmed SARS-CoV-2 infection or an uninfected control (not recorded which). Both conserved end residues are part of each CDR3. Fields, in order: D gene, V gene, clone size, J gene, CDR3 protein, CDR3 DNA. D genes are given only for firm matches. Not all rows give a size; the values are once, few, many and, for expanded clones, a class.

>.|TRBV12-3/TRBV12-4|few|TRBJ1-1
CASSLPGHGNTEAFF
TGTGCCAGCAGCCTTCCGGGACACGGGAACACTGAAGCTTTCTTT
>.|TRBV2|few|TRBJ2-1
CAGRVGWGTNPFF
.
>.|TRBV7-9|.|TRBJ2-1
CASSLRRISYNEQFF
TGTGCCAGCAGCTTACGACGGATCTCCTACAATGAGCAGTTCTTC
>TRBD2|TRBV7-2|many|TRBJ2-1
CASSSGTSFYEQFF
TGTGCCAGCAGCTCAGGGACTAGTTTCTATGAGCAGTTCTTC
>TRBD2|TRBV6-2/TRBV6-3|few|TRBJ2-1
CASSPRLAGINEQFF
TGTGCCAGCAGTCCCCGACTAGCGGGTATTAATGAGCAGTTCTTC
>.|TRBV28|few|TRBJ2-7
CASSTTRGSPHEQYF
TGTGCCAGCAGCACCACTAGGGGGTCCCCCCACGAGCAGTACTTC
>.|TRBV20-1|.|TRBJ2-1
CSPLRPYNEQFF
TGCAGTCCGCTAAGGCCCTACAATGAGCAGTTCTTC
>.|TRBV20-1|.|TRBJ2-7
CSASLSSYEQYF
TGCAGTGCTAGTCTTAGCTCCTACGAGCAGTACTTC
>.|TRBV12-3/TRBV12-4|.|TRBJ2-7
CASSPGTEDEQYF
TGTGCCAGCAGCCCCGGGACTGAGGACGAGCAGTACTTC
>.|TRBV27|.|TRBJ2-1
CASSFAPTNEQFF
TGTGCCAGCAGTTTTGCTCCAACGAATGAGCAGTTCTTC
>.|TRBV5-1|many|TRBJ2-7
CASSRDTPYEQYF
TGCGCCAGCAGCCGCGACACCCCCTACGAGCAGTACTTC
>.|TRBV28|many|TRBJ1-6
CASSEPPGGGSPLHF
TGTGCCAGCAGCGAGCCCCCTGGGGGAGGCTCACCCCTCCACTTT
>.|TRBV27|few|TRBJ1-2
CASSLSTGLGYGYTF
TGTGCCAGCAGTTTATCGACAGGCTTGGGCTATGGCTACACCTTC
>.|TRBV28|.|TRBJ2-2
CASSLRAPGELFF
TGTGCCAGCAGTCTTCGAGCCCCCGGGGAGCTGTTTTTT
>.|TRBV7-9|.|TRBJ2-1
CASSSPRTYNEQFF
TGTGCCAGCAGCTCCCCCCGGACTTACAATGAGCAGTTCTTC
>.|TRBV7-8|few|TRBJ1-3
CASSLQSSENTIYF
TGTGCCAGCAGCTTACAGAGCTCTGAAAACACCATATATTTT
>.|TRBV10-2|many|TRBJ2-5
CASNPSVLQETQYF
TGCGCCAGCAACCCCAGCGTCCTCCAAGAGACCCAGTACTTC
>.|TRBV18|many|TRBJ2-6
CASSPPITGANVLTF
TGTGCCAGCTCACCACCGATAACTGGGGCCAACGTCCTGACTTTC
>.|TRBV25-1|.|TRBJ2-5
CASSWAGTETQYF
TGTGCCAGCTCCTGGGCAGGGACGGAGACCCAGTACTTC
>.|TRBV11-3|.|TRBJ1-1
CASSSTVGTEAFF
TGTGCCAGCAGCTCGACAGTGGGTACTGAAGCTTTCTTT
>.|TRBV7-9|many|TRBJ1-1
CASRLEGQGNTEAFF
TGTGCCAGCAGATTGGAAGGGCAAGGGAACACTGAAGCTTTCTTT
>.|TRBV3-1|.|TRBJ2-3
CASSQVRGDTQYF
TGTGCCAGCAGCCAAGTTAGAGGGGATACGCAGTATTTT
>TRBD2|TRBV19|.|TRBJ2-1
CASSIAGLTYNEQFF
TGTGCCAGTAGTATAGCGGGACTAACCTACAATGAGCAGTTCTTC
>.|TRBV3-1|many|TRBJ2-1
CASSHSGAVNEQFF
TGTGCCAGCAGCCATTCGGGAGCGGTCAATGAGCAGTTCTTC
>.|TRBV20-1|.|TRBJ2-7
CSASREDYEQYF
TGCAGTGCTAGTAGAGAGGACTACGAGCAGTACTTC
>TRBD2|TRBV20-1|many|TRBJ2-1
CSARAPLAANNEQFF
TGCAGTGCTAGAGCCCCCCTAGCGGCTAACAATGAGCAGTTCTTC
>.|TRBV5-6|many|TRBJ2-7
CASSLDPGSYEQYF
TGTGCCAGCAGCTTGGACCCAGGGTCCTACGAGCAGTACTTC
>.|TRBV2|.|TRBJ1-5
CASSPQVGQPQHF
TGTGCCAGCAGTCCCCAGGTCGGCCAGCCCCAGCATTTT
>.|TRBV7-2|many|TRBJ2-2
CASSPGLGVTGELFF
TGTGCCAGCAGCCCCGGGCTAGGGGTCACCGGGGAGCTGTTTTTT
>.|TRBV18|.|TRBJ1-1
CASSPWKTEAFF
TGTGCCAGCTCACCATGGAAAACTGAAGCTTTCTTT
>.|TRBV7-9|.|TRBJ1-1
CASSFSTAEAFF
TGTGCCAGCAGCTTTTCGACGGCAGAAGCTTTCTTT
>.|TRBV12-3/TRBV12-4|few|TRBJ2-2
CASSLMSSGGELFF
TGTGCCAGCAGTTTAATGTCTTCGGGCGGGGAGCTGTTTTTT
>TRBD1|TRBV24-1|.|TRBJ2-3
CATSDSFGQGAIPADTQYF
TGTGCCACCAGTGATTCTTTCGGACAGGGGGCGATTCCGGCAGATACGCAGTATTTT
>.|TRBV18|many|TRBJ1-6
CASSPGRRSRSYSPLHF
TGTGCCAGCTCACCAGGAAGGCGGTCCCGATCTTATTCACCCCTCCACTTT
>.|TRBV12-3/TRBV12-4|many|TRBJ1-1
CASSDTRNSYMNTEAFF
TGTGCCAGCAGTGATACCAGGAACTCGTATATGAACACTGAAGCTTTCTTT
>.|TRBV6-9|many|TRBJ1-5
CASSYPRGGDNQPQHF
TGTGCCAGCAGCTATCCGCGGGGAGGGGACAATCAGCCCCAGCATTTT
>TRBD1|TRBV10-1|many|TRBJ2-7
CASSEGTEAAEQYF
TGCGCCAGCAGTGAGGGGACAGAAGCCGCCGAGCAGTACTTC
>.|TRBV7-9|few|TRBJ1-1
CASSIFGLGAFF
TGTGCCAGCAGCATTTTCGGGTTAGGGGCTTTCTTT
>.|TRBV29-1|few|TRBJ2-1
CSAIEGSSYNEQFF
TGCAGCGCCATTGAGGGAAGCTCCTACAATGAGCAGTTCTTC